The clone carrying this T cell receptor beta chain turned up a few times. Antigen unknown. The TCR beta CDR3 regions underwent amplification using RNA transcripts as the source. HTBI primers were the set used in a first-round RT-PCR of the TCR CDR3. TCRdb re-called the multiplex PCR reads with MiXCR, one entry per CDR3 protein. The table shows hundreds of thousands of distinct CDR3 sequences, with about 15% occurring only once. The CDR3 extends over 13 amino acids. V dropped 2 bases and J dropped 5 bases, with 10 bases sitting between them. This sample is part of a study of T cells in Graves' hyperthyroidism and ophthalmopathy. Newly diagnosed patients aged 18 to 65 had hyperthyroidism of under 2 months' duration. Uncontrolled infection, other autoimmune disease, pregnancy and lactation each barred patients from inclusion. Diagnosis relied on clinical symptoms, serum thyroxine and TRAb, thyroid ultrasound and orbital computed tomography.

General study points: In blood, most of the thyroid clonotypes expanded above 0.001 were also present.

The sequencing sample was made of blood. The V call is TRBV12-3 or TRBV12-4, the J call TRBJ2-7; D unclear. The clonotype was recovered from a woman younger than 45 with Graves' hyperthyroidism that later progressed to Graves' ophthalmopathy. CDR3 protein: CASSLSHFDEQYF. The DNA for the CDR3 is TGTGCCAGCAGTTTATCCCACTTTGACGAGCAGTACTTC.